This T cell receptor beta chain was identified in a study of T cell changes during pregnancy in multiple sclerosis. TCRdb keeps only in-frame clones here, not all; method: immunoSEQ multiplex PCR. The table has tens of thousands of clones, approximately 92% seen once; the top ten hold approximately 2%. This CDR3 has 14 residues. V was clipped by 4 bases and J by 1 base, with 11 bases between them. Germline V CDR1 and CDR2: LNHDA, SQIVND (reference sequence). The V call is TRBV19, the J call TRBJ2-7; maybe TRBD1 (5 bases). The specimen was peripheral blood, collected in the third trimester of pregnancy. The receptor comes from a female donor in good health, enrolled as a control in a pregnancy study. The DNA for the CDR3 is TGTGCCAGTAGTACCGGACAAGGGTCCTACGAGCAGTACTTC. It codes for CASSTGQGSYEQYF.